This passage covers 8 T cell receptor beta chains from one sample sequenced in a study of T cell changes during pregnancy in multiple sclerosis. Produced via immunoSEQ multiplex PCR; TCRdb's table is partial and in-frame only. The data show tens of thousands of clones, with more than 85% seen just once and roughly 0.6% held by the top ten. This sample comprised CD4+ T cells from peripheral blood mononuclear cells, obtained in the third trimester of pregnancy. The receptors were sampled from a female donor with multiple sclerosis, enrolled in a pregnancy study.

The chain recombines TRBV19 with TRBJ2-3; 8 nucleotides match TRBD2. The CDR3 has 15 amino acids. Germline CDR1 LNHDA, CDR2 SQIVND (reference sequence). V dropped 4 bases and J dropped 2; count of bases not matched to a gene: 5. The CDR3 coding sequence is TGTGCCAGTAGTAAACTAGCGGAGAACACAGATACGCAGTATTTT. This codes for CASSKLAENTDTQYF.

The CDR3 bases are TGTGCCAGCAGCCAAGAGAGCCACGAGTCAGCTTTCTTT. Amino acid sequence: CASSQESHESAFF. The rearrangement joins TRBV4-2 to TRBJ1-1, with D unclear. This CDR3 spans 13 amino acids. In germline, CDR1 is LGHNA, CDR2 YNFKEQ. Trimming took off 0 bases at V and 10 bases at J, with 12 bases between the two ends.

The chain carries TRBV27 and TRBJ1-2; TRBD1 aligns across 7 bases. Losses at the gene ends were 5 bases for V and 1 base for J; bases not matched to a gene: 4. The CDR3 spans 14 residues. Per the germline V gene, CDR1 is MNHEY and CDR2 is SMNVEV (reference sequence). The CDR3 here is CASSTGTDNYGYTF. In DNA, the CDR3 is TGTGCCAGCAGTACCGGGACAGATAACTATGGCTACACCTTC.

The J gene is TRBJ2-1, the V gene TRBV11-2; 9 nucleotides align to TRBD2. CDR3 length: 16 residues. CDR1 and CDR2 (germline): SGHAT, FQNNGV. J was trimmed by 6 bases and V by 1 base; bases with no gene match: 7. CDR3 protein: CASSLVGGRAVNEQFF. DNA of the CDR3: TGTGCCAGCAGCTTAGTTGGCGGGAGGGCCGTCAATGAGCAGTTCTTC.

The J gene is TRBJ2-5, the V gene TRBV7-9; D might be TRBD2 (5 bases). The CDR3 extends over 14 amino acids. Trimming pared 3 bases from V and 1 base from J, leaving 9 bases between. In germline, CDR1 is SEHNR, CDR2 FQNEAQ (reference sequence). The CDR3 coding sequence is TGTGCCAGCAGCTTTGGTCGGGGCCAAGAGACCCAGTACTTC. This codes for CASSFGRGQETQYF. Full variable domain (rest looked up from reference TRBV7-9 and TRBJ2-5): DTGVSQNPRHKITKRGQNVTFRCDPISEHNRLYWYRQTLGQGPEFLTYFQNEAQLEKSRLLSDRFSAERPKGSFSTLEIQRTEQGDSAMYLCASSFGRGQETQYFGPGTRLLVL.

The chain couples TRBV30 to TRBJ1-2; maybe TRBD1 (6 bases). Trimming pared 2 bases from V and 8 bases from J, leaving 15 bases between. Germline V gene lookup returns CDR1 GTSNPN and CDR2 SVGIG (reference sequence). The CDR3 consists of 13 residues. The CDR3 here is CAWSPLPRGGYTF. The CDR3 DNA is TGTGCCTGGAGTCCACTGCCCAGGGGAGGCTACACCTTC.

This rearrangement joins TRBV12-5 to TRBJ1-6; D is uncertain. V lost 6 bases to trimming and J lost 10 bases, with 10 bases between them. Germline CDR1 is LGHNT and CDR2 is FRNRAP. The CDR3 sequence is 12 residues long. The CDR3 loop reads CASGPGESPLHF. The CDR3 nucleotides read TGTGCTAGTGGCCCAGGTGAATCACCCCTCCACTTT.

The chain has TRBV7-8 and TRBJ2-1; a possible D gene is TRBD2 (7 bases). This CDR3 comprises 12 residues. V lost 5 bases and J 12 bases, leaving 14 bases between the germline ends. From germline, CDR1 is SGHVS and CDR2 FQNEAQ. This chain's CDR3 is CASSQQGRGQFF. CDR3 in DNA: TGTGCCAGCAGCCAGCAGGGGAGGGGGCAGTTCTTC.